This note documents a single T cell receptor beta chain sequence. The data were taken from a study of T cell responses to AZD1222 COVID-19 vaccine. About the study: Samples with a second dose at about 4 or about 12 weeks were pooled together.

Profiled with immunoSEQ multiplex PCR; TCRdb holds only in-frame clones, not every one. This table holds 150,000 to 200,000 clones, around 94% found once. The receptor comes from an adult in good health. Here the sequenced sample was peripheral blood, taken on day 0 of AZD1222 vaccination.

The CDR3 region is CASQTANYGYTF. The CDR3 DNA reads as TGTGCTAGTCAGACAGCTAACTATGGCTACACCTTC. The chain is built from TRBV12-5 and TRBJ1-2; possibly TRBD1 for D (5 bases). The CDR3 runs to 12 residues. The germline gives CDR1 LGHNT, CDR2 FRNRAP. V was shortened by 8 bases and J by 0 bases, with 7 bases between the two germline ends. Looking up the rest from reference TRBV12-5 and TRBJ1-2 gives the full variable domain: DARVTQTPRHKVTEMGQEVTMRCQPILGHNTVFWYRQTMMQGLELLAYFRNRAPLDDSGMPKDRFSAEMPDATLATLKIQPSEPRDSAVYFCASQTANYGYTFGSGTRLTVV.